This TCR beta chain comes out of a study of cytomegalovirus exposure and HLA in healthy donors. Broader study findings: Other equally common chains were less clonally expanded than HLA-associated TCR beta chains, a later analysis showed. V- and J-gene trimming of TCR beta was linked (in a later analysis) to a missense DCLRE1C variant. The authors assumed roughly uniform sequencing depth across donors for presence/absence analyses. There were some public TCRs occurring in many donors, but most TCR sequences were rare.

With regard to this clone: What it binds is unknown.

The CDR3 sequence is 15 residues long. With 60 Vbeta and 13 Jbeta primers, the PCR was carried out. The repertoire was sequenced with immunoSEQ multiplex PCR; TCRdb's copy has only in-frame clones and lacks some. The table includes approximately 180,000 clones, over 70% detected once. V usage is TRBV12-2 and J usage is TRBJ1-5; the table assigns TRBD1, which was not confirmed against the DNA. TRBV12-2 has pseudogene status. Input material: PBMCs. The source is a woman under 40 in good health and CMV-seronegative. As DNA, the CDR3 is TGTGCAAGTCGCTTAGGGCACCTGGGCAATCAGCCCCAGCATTTT. Protein: CASRLGHLGNQPQHF.